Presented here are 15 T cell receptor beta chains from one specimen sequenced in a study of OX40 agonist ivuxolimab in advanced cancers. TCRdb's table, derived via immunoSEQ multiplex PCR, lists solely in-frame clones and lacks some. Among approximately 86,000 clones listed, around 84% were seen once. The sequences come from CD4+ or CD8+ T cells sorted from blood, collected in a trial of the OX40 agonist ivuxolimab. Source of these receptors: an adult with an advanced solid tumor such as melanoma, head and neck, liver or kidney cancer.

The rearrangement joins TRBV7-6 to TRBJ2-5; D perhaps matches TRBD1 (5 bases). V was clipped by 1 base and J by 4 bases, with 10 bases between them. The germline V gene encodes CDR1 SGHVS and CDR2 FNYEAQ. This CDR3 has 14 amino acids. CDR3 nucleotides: TGTGCCAGCAGCTTAGTGGGGCAGGCAGAGACCCAGTACTTC. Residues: CASSLVGQAETQYF.

CDR3 loop: CASRTADEQFF. The CDR3, as DNA: TGCGCCAGCAGGACAGCGGATGAGCAGTTCTTC. The chain links TRBV5-1 to TRBJ2-1; D is tentatively TRBD1 or TRBD2 (5 bases each). CDR3 length: 11 amino acids. Trimming pared 5 bases from V and 8 bases from J, leaving 8 bases between. Germline loops: CDR1 SGHRS, CDR2 YFSETQ.

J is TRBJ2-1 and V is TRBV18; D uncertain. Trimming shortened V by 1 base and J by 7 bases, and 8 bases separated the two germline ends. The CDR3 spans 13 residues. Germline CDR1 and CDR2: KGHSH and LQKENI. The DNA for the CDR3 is TGTGCCAGCTCACCACAGTGGGATAATGAGCAGTTCTTC. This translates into CASSPQWDNEQFF. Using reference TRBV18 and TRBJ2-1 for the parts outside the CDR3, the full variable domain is NAGVMQNPRHLVRRRGQEARLRCSPMKGHSHVYWYRQLPEEGLKFMVYLQKENIIDESGMPKERFSAEFPKEGPSILRIQQVVRGDSAAYFCASSPQWDNEQFFGPGTRLTVL.

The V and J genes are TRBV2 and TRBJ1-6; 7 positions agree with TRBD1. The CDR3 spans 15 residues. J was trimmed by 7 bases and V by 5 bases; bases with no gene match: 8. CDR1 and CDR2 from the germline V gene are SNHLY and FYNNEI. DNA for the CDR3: TGTGCCAGCAGTCCTTCGGGACAGCCAAATTCACCCCTCCACTTT. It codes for CASSPSGQPNSPLHF.

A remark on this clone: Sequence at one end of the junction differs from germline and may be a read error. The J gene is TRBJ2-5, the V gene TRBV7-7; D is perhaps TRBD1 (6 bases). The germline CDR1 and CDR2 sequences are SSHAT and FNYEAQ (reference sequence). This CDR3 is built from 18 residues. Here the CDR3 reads CASSKGFSTGGGIETQYF. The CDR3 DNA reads TGTGCTAGCAGCAAAGGATTTTCCACAGGTGGGGGCATTGAGACCCAGTACTTC.

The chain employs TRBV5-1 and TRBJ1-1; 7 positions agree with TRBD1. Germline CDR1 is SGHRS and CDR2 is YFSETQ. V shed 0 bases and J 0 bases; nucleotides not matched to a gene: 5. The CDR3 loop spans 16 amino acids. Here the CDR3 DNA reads TGCGCCAGCAGCTTGGGCCGAGGGACAGTGAACACTGAAGCTTTCTTT. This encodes CASSLGRGTVNTEAFF.

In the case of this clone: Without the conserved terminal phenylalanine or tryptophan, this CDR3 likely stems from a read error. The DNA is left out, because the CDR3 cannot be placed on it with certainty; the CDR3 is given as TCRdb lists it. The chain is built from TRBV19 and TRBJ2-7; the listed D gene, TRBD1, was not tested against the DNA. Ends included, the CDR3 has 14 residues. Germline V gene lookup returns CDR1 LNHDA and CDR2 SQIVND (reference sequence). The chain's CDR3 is CASSLNRIDRVNVI.

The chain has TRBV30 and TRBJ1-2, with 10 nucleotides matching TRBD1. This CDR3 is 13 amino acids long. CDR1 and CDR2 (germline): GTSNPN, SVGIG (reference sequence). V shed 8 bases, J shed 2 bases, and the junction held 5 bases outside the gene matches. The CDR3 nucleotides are TGTGCCGCCCGGGACAGGGGCAACTATGGCTACACCTTC. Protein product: CAARDRGNYGYTF.

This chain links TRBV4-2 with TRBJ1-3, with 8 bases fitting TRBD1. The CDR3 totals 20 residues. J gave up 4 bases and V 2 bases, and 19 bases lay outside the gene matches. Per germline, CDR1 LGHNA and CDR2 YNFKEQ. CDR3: CASSQPGTGYAGKLGNTIYF. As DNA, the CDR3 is TGTGCCAGCAGCCAACCCGGGACAGGTTACGCTGGGAAGCTGGGAAACACCATATATTTT.

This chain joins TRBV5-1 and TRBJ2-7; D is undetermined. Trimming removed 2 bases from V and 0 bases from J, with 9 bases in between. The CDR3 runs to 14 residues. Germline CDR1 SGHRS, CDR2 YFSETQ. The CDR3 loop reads CASSFQSHSYEQYF. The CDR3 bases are TGCGCCAGCAGCTTCCAGTCCCACTCCTACGAGCAGTACTTC.

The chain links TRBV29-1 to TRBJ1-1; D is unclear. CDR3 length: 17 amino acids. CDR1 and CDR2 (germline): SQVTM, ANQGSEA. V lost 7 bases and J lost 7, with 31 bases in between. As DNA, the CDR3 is TGCAGCGCCCGACCCCTAAACAAGCGAGTCCTCCCGATTGAAGCTTTCTTT. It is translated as CSARPLNKRVLPIEAFF.

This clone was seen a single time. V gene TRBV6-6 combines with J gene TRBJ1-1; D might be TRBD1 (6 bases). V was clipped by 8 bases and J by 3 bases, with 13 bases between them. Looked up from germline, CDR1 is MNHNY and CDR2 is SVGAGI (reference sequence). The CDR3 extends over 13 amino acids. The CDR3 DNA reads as TGTGCCAGCGCAGGGGATTTCGACACTGAAGCTTTCTTT. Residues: CASAGDFDTEAFF.

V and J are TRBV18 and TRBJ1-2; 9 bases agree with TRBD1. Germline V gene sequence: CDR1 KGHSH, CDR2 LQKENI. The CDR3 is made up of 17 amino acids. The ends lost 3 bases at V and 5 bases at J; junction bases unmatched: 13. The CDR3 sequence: CASSPEGTGIPFYGYTF. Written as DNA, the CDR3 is TGTGCCAGCTCACCTGAAGGGACAGGGATACCTTTTTATGGCTACACCTTC.

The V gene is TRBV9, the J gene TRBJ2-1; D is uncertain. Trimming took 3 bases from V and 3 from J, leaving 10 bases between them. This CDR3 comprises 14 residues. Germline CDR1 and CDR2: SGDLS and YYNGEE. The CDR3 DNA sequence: TGTGCCAGCAGCGAGGGTAGCCGCTACAATGAGCAGTTCTTC. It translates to CASSEGSRYNEQFF.

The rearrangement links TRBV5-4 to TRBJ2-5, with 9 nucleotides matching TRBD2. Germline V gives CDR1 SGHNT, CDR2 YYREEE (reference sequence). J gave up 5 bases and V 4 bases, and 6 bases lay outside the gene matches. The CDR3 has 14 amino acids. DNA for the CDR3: TGTGCCAGCAGCAGTGCGGGGGGGGACGAGACCCAGTACTTC. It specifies CASSSAGGDETQYF.